The clone carrying this TCR beta chain showed up just a few times. Sequence at one end of the junction differs from germline and may be a read error. PCR amplification relied on 60 Vbeta primers (plus 13 Jbeta primers). Here immunoSEQ multiplex PCR was the method, and the copy in TCRdb shows in-frame clones only, minus some. Seen here are some 130,000 clones, approximately 80% observed once, and the top ten hold 1.1% to 1.5%. Germline CDR1 SEHNR, CDR2 FQNEAQ (reference sequence). CDR3 length: 14 amino acids. This record comes from a study of cytomegalovirus exposure and HLA in healthy donors. The gene calls are TRBV7-9 and TRBJ1-6; the match to TRBD1 covers 7 bases. The sequencing sample was made of PBMCs. The clonotype comes from a woman between 35 and 50 years old in good health and CMV-seronegative. The CDR3 nucleotides are TGTGCCAGCAGTTTAGAGGCAGGGGGAGGAACCCTCCACTTT. Residues: CASSLEAGGGTLHF.